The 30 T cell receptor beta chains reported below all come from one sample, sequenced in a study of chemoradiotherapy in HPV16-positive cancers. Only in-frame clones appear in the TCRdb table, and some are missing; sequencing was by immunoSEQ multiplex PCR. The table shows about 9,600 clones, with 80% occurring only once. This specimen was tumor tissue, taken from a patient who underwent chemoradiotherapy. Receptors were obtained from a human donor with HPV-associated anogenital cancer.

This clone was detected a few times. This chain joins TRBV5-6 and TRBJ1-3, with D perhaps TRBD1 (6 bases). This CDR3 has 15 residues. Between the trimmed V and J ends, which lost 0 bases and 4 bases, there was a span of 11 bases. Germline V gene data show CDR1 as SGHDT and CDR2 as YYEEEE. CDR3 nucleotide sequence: TGTGCCAGCAGCTTGGAAGGGGGAGGAGGAAACACCATATATTTT. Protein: CASSLEGGGGNTIYF.

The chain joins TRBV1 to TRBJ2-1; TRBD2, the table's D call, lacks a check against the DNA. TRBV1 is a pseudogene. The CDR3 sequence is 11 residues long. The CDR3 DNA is TGCACCAGCAGCCAAGGTAGTGAGCAGTTCTTC. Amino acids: CTSSQGSEQFF.

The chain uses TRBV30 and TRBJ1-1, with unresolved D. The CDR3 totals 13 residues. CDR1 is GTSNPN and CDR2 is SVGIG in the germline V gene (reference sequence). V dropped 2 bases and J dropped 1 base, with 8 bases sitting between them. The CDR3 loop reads CAWSTQPNTEAFF. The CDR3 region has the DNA TGTGCCTGGAGTACTCAACCGAACACTGAAGCTTTCTTT.

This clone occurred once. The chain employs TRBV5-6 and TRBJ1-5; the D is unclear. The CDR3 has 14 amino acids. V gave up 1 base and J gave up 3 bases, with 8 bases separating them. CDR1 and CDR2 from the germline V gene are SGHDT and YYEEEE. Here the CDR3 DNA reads TGTGCCAGCAGCTTGACCCCGATCAATCAGCCCCAGCATTTT. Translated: CASSLTPINQPQHF. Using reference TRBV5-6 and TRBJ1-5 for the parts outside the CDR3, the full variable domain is DAGVTQSPTHLIKTRGQQVTLRCSPKSGHDTVSWYQQALGQGPQFIFQYYEEEERQRGNFPDRFSGHQFPNYSSELNVNALLLGDSALYLCASSLTPINQPQHFGDGTRLSIL.

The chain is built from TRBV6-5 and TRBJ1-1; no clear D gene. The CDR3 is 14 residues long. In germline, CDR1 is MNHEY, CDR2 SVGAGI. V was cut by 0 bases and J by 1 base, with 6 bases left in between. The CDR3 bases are TGTGCCAGCAGTTACTCGTTGAGGAACACTGAAGCTTTCTTT. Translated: CASSYSLRNTEAFF.

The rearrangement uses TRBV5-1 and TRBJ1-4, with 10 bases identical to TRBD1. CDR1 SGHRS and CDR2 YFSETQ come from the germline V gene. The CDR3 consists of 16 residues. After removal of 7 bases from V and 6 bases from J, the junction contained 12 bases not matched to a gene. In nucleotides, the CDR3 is TGCGCCAGCCGATACCGACAGGGGGCTTTGGATGAAAAACTGTTTTTT. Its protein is CASRYRQGALDEKLFF. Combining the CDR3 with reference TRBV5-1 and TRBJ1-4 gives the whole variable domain KAGVTQTPRYLIKTRGQQVTLSCSPISGHRSVSWYQQTPGQGLQFLFEYFSETQRNKGNFPGRFSGRQFSNSRSEMNVSTLELGDSALYLCASRYRQGALDEKLFFGSGTQLSVL.

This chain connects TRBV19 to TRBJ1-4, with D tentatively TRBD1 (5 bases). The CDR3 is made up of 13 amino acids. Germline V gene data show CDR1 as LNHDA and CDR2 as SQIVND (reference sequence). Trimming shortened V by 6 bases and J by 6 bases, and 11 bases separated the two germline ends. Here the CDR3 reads CASRGRGDEKLFF. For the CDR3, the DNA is TGTGCCAGTAGGGGACGCGGGGATGAAAAACTGTTTTTT.

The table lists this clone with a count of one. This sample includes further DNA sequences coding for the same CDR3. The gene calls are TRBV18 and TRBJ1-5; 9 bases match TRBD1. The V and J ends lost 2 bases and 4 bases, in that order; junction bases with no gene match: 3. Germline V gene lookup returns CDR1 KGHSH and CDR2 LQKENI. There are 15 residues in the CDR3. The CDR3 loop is CASSPDRGGNQPQHF. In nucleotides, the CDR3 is TGTGCCAGCTCACCAGACAGGGGGGGGAATCAGCCCCAGCATTTT.

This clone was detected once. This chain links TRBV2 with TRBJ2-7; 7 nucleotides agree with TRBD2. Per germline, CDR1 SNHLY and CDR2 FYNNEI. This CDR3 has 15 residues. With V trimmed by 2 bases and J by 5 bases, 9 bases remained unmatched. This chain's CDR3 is CASSEPGLGIDEQYF. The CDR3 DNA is TGTGCCAGCAGTGAACCCGGACTAGGGATAGACGAGCAGTACTTC. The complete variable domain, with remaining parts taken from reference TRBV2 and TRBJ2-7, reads EPEVTQTPSHQVTQMGQEVILRCVPISNHLYFYWYRQILGQKVEFLVSFYNNEISEKSEIFDDQFSVERPDGSNFTLKIRSTKLEDSAMYFCASSEPGLGIDEQYFGPGTRLTVT.

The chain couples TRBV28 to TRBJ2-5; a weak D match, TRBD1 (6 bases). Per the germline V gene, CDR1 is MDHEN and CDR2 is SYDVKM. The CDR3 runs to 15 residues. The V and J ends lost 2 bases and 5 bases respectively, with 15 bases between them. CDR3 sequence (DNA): TGTGCCAGCAGTTTAGGGGCAGGGGCTGGTGAGACCCAGTACTTC. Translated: CASSLGAGAGETQYF. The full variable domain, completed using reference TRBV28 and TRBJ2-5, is DVKVTQSSRYLVKRTGEKVFLECVQDMDHENMFWYRQDPGLGLRLIYFSYDVKMKEKGDIPEGYSVSREKKERFSLILESASTNQTSMYLCASSLGAGAGETQYFGPGTRLLVL.

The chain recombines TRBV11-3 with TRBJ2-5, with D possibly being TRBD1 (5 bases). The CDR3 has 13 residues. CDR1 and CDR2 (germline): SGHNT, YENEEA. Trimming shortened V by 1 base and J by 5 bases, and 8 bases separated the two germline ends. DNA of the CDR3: TGTGCCAGCAGCTTAGGCCCAGGGGAGACCCAGTACTTC. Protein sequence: CASSLGPGETQYF.

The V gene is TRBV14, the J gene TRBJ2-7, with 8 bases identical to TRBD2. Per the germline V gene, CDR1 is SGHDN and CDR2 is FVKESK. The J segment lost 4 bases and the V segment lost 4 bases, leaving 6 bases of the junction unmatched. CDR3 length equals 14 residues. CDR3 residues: CASSLYGGEYEQYF. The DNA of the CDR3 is TGTGCCAGCAGCCTCTACGGGGGGGAATACGAGCAGTACTTC.

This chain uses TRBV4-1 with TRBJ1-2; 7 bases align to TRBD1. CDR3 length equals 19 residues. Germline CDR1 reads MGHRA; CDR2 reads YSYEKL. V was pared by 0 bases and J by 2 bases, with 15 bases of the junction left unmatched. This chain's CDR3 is CASSQEAWTGLVPNYGYTF. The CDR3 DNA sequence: TGCGCCAGCAGCCAAGAGGCTTGGACAGGCTTAGTCCCAAACTATGGCTACACCTTC.

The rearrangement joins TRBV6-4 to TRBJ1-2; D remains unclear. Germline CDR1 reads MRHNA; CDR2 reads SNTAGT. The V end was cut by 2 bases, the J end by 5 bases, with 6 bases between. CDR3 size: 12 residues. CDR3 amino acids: CASSDPLYGYTF. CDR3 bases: TGTGCCAGCAGTGACCCCTTATATGGCTACACCTTC.

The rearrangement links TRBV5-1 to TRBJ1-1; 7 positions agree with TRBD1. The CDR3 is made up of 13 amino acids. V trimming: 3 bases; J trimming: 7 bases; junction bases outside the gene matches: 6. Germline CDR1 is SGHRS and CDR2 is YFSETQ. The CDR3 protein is CASSSNRGDEAFF. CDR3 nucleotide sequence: TGCGCCAGCAGCTCCAACAGGGGAGATGAAGCTTTCTTT.

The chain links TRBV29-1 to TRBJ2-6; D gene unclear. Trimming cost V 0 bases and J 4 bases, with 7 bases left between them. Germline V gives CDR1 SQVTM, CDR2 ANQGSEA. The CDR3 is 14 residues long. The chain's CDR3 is CSVEDPTGANVLTF. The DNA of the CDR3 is TGCAGCGTTGAAGATCCCACAGGGGCCAACGTCCTGACTTTC.

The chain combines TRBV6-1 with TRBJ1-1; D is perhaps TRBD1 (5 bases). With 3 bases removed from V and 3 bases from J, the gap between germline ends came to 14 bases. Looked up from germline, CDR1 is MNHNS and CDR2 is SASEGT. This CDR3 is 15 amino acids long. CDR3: CASSDLEGFDTEAFF. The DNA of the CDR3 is TGTGCCAGCAGTGATTTGGAGGGGTTTGACACTGAAGCTTTCTTT.

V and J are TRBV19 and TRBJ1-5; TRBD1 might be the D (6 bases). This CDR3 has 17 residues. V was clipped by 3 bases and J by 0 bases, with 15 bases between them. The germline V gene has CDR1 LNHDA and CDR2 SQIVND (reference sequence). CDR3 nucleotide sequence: TGTGCCAGTAGTATTATAGGGGGGCCGAATAGCAATCAGCCCCAGCATTTT. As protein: CASSIIGGPNSNQPQHF.

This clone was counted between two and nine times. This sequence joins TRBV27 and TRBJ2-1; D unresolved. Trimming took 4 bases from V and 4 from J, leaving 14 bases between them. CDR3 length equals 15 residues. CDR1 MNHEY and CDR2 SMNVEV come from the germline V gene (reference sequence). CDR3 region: CASSSGLVGYNEQFF. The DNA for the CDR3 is TGTGCCAGCAGTTCTGGGCTAGTAGGTTACAATGAGCAGTTCTTC.

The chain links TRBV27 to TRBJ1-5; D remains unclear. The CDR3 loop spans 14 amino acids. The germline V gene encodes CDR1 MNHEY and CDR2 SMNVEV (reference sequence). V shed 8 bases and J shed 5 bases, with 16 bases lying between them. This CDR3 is CASGGGPADQPQHF. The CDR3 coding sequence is TGTGCCAGCGGTGGCGGGCCCGCTGATCAGCCCCAGCATTTT.

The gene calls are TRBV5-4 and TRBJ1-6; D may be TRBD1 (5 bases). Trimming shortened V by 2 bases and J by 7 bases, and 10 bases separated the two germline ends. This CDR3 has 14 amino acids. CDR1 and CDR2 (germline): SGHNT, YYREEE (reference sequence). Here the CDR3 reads CASSFDRANSPLHF. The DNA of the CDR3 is TGTGCCAGCAGCTTTGACAGAGCCAATTCACCCCTCCACTTT.

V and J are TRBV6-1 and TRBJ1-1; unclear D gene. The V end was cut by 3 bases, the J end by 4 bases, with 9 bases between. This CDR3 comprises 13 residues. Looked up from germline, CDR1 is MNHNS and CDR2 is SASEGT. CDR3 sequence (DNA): TGTGCCAGCAGTGATCGGTTTAGCACTGAAGCTTTCTTT. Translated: CASSDRFSTEAFF.

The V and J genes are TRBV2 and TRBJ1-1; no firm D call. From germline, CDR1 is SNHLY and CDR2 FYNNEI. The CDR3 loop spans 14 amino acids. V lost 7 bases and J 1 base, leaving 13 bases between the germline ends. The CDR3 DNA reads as TGTGCCAGCAAATTTAGGAGGGAGAACACTGAAGCTTTCTTT. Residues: CASKFRRENTEAFF.

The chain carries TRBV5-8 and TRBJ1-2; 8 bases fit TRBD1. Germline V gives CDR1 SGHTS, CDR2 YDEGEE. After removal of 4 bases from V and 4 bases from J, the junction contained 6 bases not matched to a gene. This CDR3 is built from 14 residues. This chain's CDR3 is CASSLGQEGYGYTF. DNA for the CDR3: TGTGCCAGCAGCCTGGGACAGGAAGGCTATGGCTACACCTTC.

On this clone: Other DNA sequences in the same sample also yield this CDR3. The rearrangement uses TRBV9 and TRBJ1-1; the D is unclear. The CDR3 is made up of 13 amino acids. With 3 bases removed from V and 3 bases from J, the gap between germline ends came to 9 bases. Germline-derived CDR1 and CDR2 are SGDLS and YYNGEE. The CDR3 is CASSAGQDTEAFF. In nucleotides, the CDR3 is TGTGCCAGCAGCGCTGGCCAGGACACTGAAGCTTTCTTT. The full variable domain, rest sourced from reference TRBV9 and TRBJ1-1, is DSGVTQTPKHLITATGQRVTLRCSPRSGDLSVYWYQQSLDQGLQFLIQYYNGEERAKGNILERFSAQQFPDLHSELNLSSLELGDSALYFCASSAGQDTEAFFGQGTRLTVV.

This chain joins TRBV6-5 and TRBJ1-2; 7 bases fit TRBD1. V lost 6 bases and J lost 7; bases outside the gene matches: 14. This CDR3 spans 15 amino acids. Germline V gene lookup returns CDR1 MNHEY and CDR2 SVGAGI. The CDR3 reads CASSTQGGPIGGYTF. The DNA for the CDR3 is TGTGCCAGCAGCACCCAAGGGGGCCCGATCGGTGGCTACACCTTC.

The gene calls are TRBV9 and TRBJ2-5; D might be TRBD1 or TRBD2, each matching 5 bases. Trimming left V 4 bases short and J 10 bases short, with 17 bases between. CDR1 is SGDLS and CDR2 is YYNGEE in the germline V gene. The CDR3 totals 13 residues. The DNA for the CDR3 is TGTGCCAGCAGCCCGGCTTTCGGTGGGGGCCAGTACTTC. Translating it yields CASSPAFGGGQYF.

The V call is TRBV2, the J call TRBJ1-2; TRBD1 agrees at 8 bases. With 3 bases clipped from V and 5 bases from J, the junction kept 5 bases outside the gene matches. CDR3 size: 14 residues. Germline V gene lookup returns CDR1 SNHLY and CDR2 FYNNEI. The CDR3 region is CASSDQGADYGYTF. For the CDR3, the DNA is TGTGCCAGCAGTGACCAGGGGGCGGATTATGGCTACACCTTC.

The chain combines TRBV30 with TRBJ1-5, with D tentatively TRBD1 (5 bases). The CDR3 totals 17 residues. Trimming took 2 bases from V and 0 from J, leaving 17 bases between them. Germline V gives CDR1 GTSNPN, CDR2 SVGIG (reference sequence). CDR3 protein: CAWSSDRDRNSNQPQHF. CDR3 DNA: TGTGCCTGGAGTAGCGACCGGGACCGTAATAGCAATCAGCCCCAGCATTTT.

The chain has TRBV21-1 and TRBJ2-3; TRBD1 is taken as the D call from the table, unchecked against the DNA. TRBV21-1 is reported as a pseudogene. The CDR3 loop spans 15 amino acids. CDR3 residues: CASRRGTPCKDTQYF. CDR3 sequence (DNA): TGTGCCAGCAGGAGGGGGACGCCTTGCAAAGATACGCAGTATTTT.